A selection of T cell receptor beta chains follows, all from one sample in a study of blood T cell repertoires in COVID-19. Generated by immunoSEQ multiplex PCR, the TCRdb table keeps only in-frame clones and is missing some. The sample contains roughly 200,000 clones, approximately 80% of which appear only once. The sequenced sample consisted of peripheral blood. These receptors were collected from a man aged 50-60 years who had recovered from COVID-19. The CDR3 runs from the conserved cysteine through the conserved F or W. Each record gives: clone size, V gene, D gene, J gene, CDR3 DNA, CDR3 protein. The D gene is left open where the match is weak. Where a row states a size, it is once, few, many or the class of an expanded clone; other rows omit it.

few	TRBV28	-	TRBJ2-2	TGTGCCAGCAGTTTAGTGTCTACTGGGGAGCTGTTTTTT	CASSLVSTGELFF
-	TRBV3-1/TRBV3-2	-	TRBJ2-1	TGTGCCAGCAGCCAGGGGCGCGCGAATCGTGGGCAGTTCTTC	CASSQGRANRGQFF
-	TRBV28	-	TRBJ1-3	TGTGCCAGCAGTTCCTACAGGCATAACTCTGGAAACACCATATATTTT	CASSSYRHNSGNTIYF
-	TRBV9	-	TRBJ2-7	TGTGCCAGCAGCTTTCGGTTCGAATCCTACGAGCAGTACTTC	CASSFRFESYEQYF
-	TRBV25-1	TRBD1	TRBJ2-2	TGTGCCAGCAGTGAATATAGGGGACAGGGAGGCGGGGAGCTGTTTTTT	CASSEYRGQGGGELFF
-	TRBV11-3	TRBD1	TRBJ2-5	TGTGCCAGCAGTACCGGGACAGGGGGATACGAGACCCAGTACTTC	CASSTGTGGYETQYF
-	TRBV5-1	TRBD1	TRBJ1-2	TGCGCCAGCAGCTTGGGGGGGACAGACGACACCTTC	CASSLGGTDDTF
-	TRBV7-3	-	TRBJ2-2	TGTGCCAGCAGCTTATTAGTGAACACCGGGGAGCTGTTTTTT	CASSLLVNTGELFF
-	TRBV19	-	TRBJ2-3	TGTGCCAGTAGTATAGCGGAGGGATCGGATACGCAGTATTTT	CASSIAEGSDTQYF
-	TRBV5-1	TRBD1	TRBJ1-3	TGCGCCAGCAGCTTGGCCCCAACGACAGGGCTTCTCTCTGGAAACACCATATATTTT	CASSLAPTTGLLSGNTIYF
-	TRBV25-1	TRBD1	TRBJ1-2	TGTGCCAGCAGCGCAGGGACAGGGTCAGGCTACACCTTC	CASSAGTGSGYTF
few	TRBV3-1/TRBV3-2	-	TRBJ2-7	TGTGCCAGCAGCCAAGCCGCCTCACAATACGAGCAGTACTTC	CASSQAASQYEQYF
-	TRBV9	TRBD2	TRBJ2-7	TGTGCCAGCAGCTACGGAGCGGGAGATCCGATGGACGAGCAGTACTTC	CASSYGAGDPMDEQYF
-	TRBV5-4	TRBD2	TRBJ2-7	TGTGCCAGCAGCGAAGCTAGCGGGGCGTCCTACGAGCAGTACTTC	CASSEASGASYEQYF
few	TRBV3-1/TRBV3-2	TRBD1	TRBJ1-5	TGTGCCAGCAGCCAGACAGGGGGCGCGGGGAGCAATCAGCCCCAGCATTTT	CASSQTGGAGSNQPQHF
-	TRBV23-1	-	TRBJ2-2	TGCGCCAGCAGTCAACTTCCAAGACAGGCGAACACCGGGGAGCTGTTTTTT	CASSQLPRQANTGELFF
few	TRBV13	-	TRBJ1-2	TGTGCCAGCAGCTCTAAAAGCTCCACCTATGGCTACACCTTC	CASSSKSSTYGYTF
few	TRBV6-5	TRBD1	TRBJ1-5	TGTGCCAGCAGTTCGCTACAGGGGGCCAACAATCAGCCCCAGCATTTT	CASSSLQGANNQPQHF
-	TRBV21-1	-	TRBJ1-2	TGTGCCAGCACCGCACGACCGGGACTACAACTCAATAACTATGGCTACACCTTC	CASTARPGLQLNNYGYTF
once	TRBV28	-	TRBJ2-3	TGTGCCAGTAAAAAACGACCCAGGGGATCAGATACGCAGTATTTT	CASKKRPRGSDTQYF
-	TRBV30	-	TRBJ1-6	TGTGCCTGGAACCAGGGAGGGATGGAACAAGCCCTCCACTTT	CAWNQGGMEQALHF
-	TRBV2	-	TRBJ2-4	TGTGCCAGCTTGAAAGAGGTTGCCAAAAACATTCAGTACTTC	CASLKEVAKNIQYF
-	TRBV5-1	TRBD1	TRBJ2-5	TGCGCCAGCGGACCCGAGACAGGGGGCCAAGAGACCCAGTACTTC	CASGPETGGQETQYF
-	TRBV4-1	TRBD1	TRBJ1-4	TGCGCCAGCAGCCGACCGGGACAGGGTGTTGAAAAACTGTTTTTT	CASSRPGQGVEKLFF
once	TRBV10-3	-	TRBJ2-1	TGTGCCATCAGTGAGTTCCCATTGGGAGTCGAGCAGTTCTTC	CAISEFPLGVEQFF
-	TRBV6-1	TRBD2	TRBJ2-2	TGTGCCAGCAGTGGAACACAACTAGCGGGAGTCGGGACCGGGGAGCTGTTTTTT	CASSGTQLAGVGTGELFF
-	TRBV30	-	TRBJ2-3	TGTGCCTGGAACGGGGGAAGCACAGATACGCAGTATTTT	CAWNGGSTDTQYF
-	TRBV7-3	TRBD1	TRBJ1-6	TGTGCCAGCAGTCCTGCAGGGGGCCCTTCACCCCTCCACTTT	CASSPAGGPSPLHF
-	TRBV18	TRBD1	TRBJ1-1	TGTGCCAGCTCAGAAGACAGGGCAAGCACTGAAGCTTTCTTT	CASSEDRASTEAFF
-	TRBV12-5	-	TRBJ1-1	TGTGCTAGTGGTTTTGATCAAGCCACTGAAGCTTTCTTT	CASGFDQATEAFF
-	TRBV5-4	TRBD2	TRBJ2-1	TGTGCCAGCAGCTTGGCACTTAGCGGGAGAGGATACAATGAGCAGTTCTTC	CASSLALSGRGYNEQFF
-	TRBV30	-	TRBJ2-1	TGTGCCTGGGCCCCGTCGTCCTACAATGAGCAGTTCTTC	CAWAPSSYNEQFF
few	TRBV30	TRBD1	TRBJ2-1	TGTGCCTGGAGCCCCCTCCCGGGACAGGGTTGGTATCCCTACAATGAGCAGTTCTTC	CAWSPLPGQGWYPYNEQFF
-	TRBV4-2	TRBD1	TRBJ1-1	TGTGCCAGCAGCAAAGGTCTGACAGGGGGGAACACTGAAGCTTTCTTT	CASSKGLTGGNTEAFF
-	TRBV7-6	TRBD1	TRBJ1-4	TGTGCCAGCAGCCCACTTGGGGCACAGGGGCCAACAACTAATGAAAAACTGTTTTTT	CASSPLGAQGPTTNEKLFF
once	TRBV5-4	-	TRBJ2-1	TGTGCCAGCAGAACCGGGACTGAGGGGAAGCAGTTCTTC	CASRTGTEGKQFF
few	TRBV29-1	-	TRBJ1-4	TGCAGCGTTGAATGGGGCCGCGGAGAACTGTTTTTT	CSVEWGRGELFF
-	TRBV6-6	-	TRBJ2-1	TGTGCCAGCAGTTACTCGTCAGGGTCGCACAATGAGCAGTTCTTC	CASSYSSGSHNEQFF
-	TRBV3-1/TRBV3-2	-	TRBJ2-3	TGTGCCAGCAGCCAAACAGGGAGTTGGCCCAGCACAGATACGCAGTATTTT	CASSQTGSWPSTDTQYF
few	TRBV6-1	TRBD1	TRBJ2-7	TGTGCCAGCAGTGGGCGACACAGGGGGCGGCCTAACGAGCAGTACTTC	CASSGRHRGRPNEQYF
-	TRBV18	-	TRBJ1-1	TGTGCCAGCTCATCTCTAAGGGGAATGAACACTGAAGCTTTCTTT	CASSSLRGMNTEAFF
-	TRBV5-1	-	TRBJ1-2	TGCGCCAGCAGCTTGGGACAGAATGGCTACACCTTC	CASSLGQNGYTF
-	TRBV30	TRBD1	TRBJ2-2	TGTGCCTGGAGTGTACCTCATTTAAACAGGGGTACCGGGGAGCTGTTTTTT	CAWSVPHLNRGTGELFF
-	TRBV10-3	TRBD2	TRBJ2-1	TGTGCCATCGCTAGCGGGAGGGCCTCACATGAGCAGTTCTTC	CAIASGRASHEQFF
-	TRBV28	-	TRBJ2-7	TGTGCCAGCAGTTTCTTTCGGGGAGTGGGCGAGCAGTACTTC	CASSFFRGVGEQYF